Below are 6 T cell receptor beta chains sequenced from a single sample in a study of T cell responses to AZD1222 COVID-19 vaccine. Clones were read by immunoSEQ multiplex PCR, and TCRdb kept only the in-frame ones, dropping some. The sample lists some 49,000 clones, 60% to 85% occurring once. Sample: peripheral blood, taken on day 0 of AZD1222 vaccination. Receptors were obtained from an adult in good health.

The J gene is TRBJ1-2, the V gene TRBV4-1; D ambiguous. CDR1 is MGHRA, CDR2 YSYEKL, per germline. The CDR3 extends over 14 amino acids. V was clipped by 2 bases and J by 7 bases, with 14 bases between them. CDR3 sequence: CASSQTMSGSGYTF. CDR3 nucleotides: TGCGCCAGCAGCCAAACCATGTCGGGTTCTGGCTACACCTTC.

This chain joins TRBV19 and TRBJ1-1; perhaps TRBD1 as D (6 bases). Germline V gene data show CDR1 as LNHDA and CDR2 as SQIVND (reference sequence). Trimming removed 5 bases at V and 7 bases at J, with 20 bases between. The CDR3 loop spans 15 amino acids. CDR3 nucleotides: TGTGCCAGTAGTGCAGGGGCAGGGAGCTCTTTTGAAGCTTTCTTT. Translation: CASSAGAGSSFEAFF.

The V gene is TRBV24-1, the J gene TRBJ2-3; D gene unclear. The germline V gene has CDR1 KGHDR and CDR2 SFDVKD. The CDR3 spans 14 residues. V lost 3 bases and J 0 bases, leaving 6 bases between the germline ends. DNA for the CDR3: TGTGCCACCAGTGATACAAGTAGCACAGATACGCAGTATTTT. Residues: CATSDTSSTDTQYF.

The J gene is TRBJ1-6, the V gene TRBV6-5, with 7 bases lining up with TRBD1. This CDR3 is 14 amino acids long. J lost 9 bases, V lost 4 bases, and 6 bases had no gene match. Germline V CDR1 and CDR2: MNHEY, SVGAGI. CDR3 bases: TGTGCCAGCAGTTCCGGGACAGAGCCTTCACCCCTCCACTTT. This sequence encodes CASSSGTEPSPLHF.

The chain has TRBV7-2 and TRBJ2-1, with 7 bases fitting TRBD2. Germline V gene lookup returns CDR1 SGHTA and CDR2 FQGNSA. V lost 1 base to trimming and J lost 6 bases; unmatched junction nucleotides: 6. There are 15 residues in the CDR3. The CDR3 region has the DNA TGTGCCAGCAGCTTAGAGGGAGGGCCTGGCAATGAGCAGTTCTTC. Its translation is CASSLEGGPGNEQFF.

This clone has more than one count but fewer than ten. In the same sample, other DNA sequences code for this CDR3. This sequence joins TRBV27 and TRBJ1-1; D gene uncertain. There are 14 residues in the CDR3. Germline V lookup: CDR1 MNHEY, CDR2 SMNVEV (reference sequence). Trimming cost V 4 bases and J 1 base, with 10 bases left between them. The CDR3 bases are TGTGCCAGCAGTTCCCGGACGCGGAACACTGAAGCTTTCTTT. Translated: CASSSRTRNTEAFF.